This T cell receptor (beta chain) comes out of a study of T-cell memory formation after mild COVID-19. TCRdb re-called the 5' RACE reads through MiXCR, storing one row per CDR3 protein. Of 550,000 to 700,000 distinct CDR3 sequences in the sample, 18% are singletons; the top ten hold about 12%. The germline V and J ends were trimmed by 2 bases and 3 bases, with 7 bases remaining between them. Germline assignment: CDR1 KGHDR and CDR2 SFDVKD. This CDR3 is built from 14 residues. This clonotype was obtained from an adult woman who had mild COVID-19 (a few samples of this study predate the infection). Cell type and time point are not known. This chain uses TRBV24-1 with TRBJ2-1; tentative D call: TRBD2 (5 bases). Sequenced input: PBMCs or a T cell subset sorted from them (not recorded which). CDR3 DNA: TGTGCCACCAGTGATTCAGGACTCTACAATGAGCAGTTCTTC. Translation: CATSDSGLYNEQFF.